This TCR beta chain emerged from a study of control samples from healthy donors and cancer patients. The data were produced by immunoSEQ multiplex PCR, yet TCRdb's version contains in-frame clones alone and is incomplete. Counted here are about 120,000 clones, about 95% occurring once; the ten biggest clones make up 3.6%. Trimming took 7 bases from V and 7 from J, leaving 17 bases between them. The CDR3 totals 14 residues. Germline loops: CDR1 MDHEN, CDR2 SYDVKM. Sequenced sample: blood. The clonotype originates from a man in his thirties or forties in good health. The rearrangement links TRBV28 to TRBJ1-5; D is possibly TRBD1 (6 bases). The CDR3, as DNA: TGTGCCAGCACGAGGGGGGGGAGTGGGCAGCCCCAGCATTTT. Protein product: CASTRGGSGQPQHF.